This T cell receptor beta chain comes out of a study of CD8 T cells in ankylosing spondylitis. From the 5' RACE reads, TCRdb called clonotypes with MiXCR, one entry per CDR3 protein. The profile shows more than 600,000 distinct CDR3 sequences, around 17% of them singletons. Study-level points and caveats: One TCR beta motif, made up of roughly 8 highly homologous variants, appeared characteristic of ankylosing spondylitis blood.

A word on this clonotype: Its antigen is as yet unknown.

V lost 3 bases and J 6 bases, leaving 12 bases between the germline ends. The CDR3 sequence is 13 residues long. Germline V lookup: CDR1 KGHSH, CDR2 LQKENI. The clonotype originates from a male donor with ankylosing spondylitis. The sequenced sample was blood, either unsorted or a sorted T cell fraction (not recorded which). The V gene is TRBV18, the J gene TRBJ2-7; either TRBD1 or TRBD2 may supply D (6 bases each). The CDR3 region has the DNA TGTGCCAGCTCACCTCGGAGGGGGTTCGAGCAGTACTTC. Encoded protein: CASSPRRGFEQYF.